This paragraph reports one TCR beta chain. Its target is unknown. Only in-frame clones appear in the TCRdb table, and some are missing; sequencing was by immunoSEQ multiplex PCR. The sample lists under 150,000 clones, 88% occurring once. This entry comes from a study of T cell responses to AZD1222 COVID-19 vaccine. General study points: Mostly white British, mostly female donors; authors suggested clonal diversity may be underestimated.

The V end lost 4 bases, the J end lost 0 bases, and 14 bases lay between the germline ends. Germline lookup yields CDR1 SGHKS and CDR2 YYEKEE (reference sequence). The CDR3 runs to 16 residues. This specimen consisted of peripheral blood, obtained 28 days after the second AZD1222 dose. V and J are TRBV5-5 and TRBJ1-5; a weak D match, TRBD1 (5 bases). This receptor was obtained from an adult who received the AZD1222 COVID-19 vaccine. The CDR3 DNA sequence: TGTGCCAGCAGCCCGGTCCCCGGGGCTAGCAATCAGCCCCAGCATTTT. This sequence encodes CASSPVPGASNQPQHF.